What follows is one T cell receptor beta chain and its context. Only a few counts were recorded for this clone. Its antigen remains undetermined. Base qualities are missing; no much larger clone stands one base away. This record comes from a study of OX40 agonist ivuxolimab in advanced cancers. Turning to the overall study: Ivuxolimab was a fully human IgG2 agonistic monoclonal antibody targeting the costimulatory receptor OX40 (CD134). Intravenous ivuxolimab was administered to patients every 2 weeks at six dose levels: 0.01, 0.1, 0.3, 1.5, 3 and 10 mg/kg. Of the roughly 52 patients in dose escalation, 19 had hepatocellular carcinoma, about 15 had melanoma, 9 had renal cell carcinoma and 9 had head and neck cancer. A male proportion of around 83% and a mean age of 60 years, ranging from roughly 23 to 85, were recorded for the dose-escalation cohort. Patients were allowed to have had prior anti-PD-1, anti-PD-L1 or anti-CTLA-4 therapy, and approximately 41% of the dose-escalation patients had previously received checkpoint inhibitors. Partial responses were achieved by three dose-escalation patients, of whom one had hepatocellular carcinoma and two had cutaneous melanoma. The point of sequencing TCRbeta in the periphery was to test whether ivuxolimab changed TCR sequence diversity and drove clonal T-cell expansion. The monotherapy dose-escalation portion (N = 52 patients) of the phase I ivuxolimab trial is reported in the paper.

For sequencing of the TCRbeta CDR3 region, genomic DNA was extracted from the sorted cells. The immunoSEQ Assay was used to sequence the TCRbeta CDR3 regions. The source is immuneACCESS, and TCRdb retained only in-frame sequences with V and J called. Part of the clones is not carried over; for the studies checked, unresolved V genes explain less than half of this, and the remainder is unexplained. The sample table records about 84,000 clones; 89% of these occur just once. Over 0.15% of the sample goes to the ten largest clones. The CDR3 runs 15 residues from the cysteine to the phenylalanine. Just the 45-base CDR3 DNA is kept, in frame starting at base 1. The germline V gene specifies MDHEN as CDR1 and SYDVKM as CDR2. V trim: 5 bases; J trim: 9 bases; unmatched bases: 11. The trial excluded patients who had a history of autoimmune disease or who were on systemic immunosuppression. Peripheral blood for TCR sequencing was collected from all dose cohorts at baseline, on cycle 4 day 1, and on cycle 7 day 1. Samples came from an open-label, multicenter, first-in-human phase I dose-escalation trial of ivuxolimab. The trial enrolled adults with locally advanced or metastatic head and neck squamous cell, hepatocellular, melanoma or renal cell carcinoma. Before TCR sequencing, CD4+ and CD8+ T cells were separately sorted from peripheral blood.

Overall results and qualifications from the work: At doses of 0.1 to 3.0 mg/kg, clonal expansion of both CD4+ and CD8+ blood T cells was observed from baseline to week 6. Which antigens the clonally expanded peripheral T cells were specific for was not determined. After ivuxolimab, CD8+ T cells had more expanded clones than CD4+ T cells on average. Low levels of normalized T-cell clonal expansion were also seen in some patients who did not respond. In the 0.1-3.0 mg/kg groups, partial responders had among the lowest normalized peripheral clonal expansion, particularly in CD8+ T cells.

The sample here was CD4+ or CD8+ T cells sorted from blood, taken in a trial of the OX40 agonist ivuxolimab. The TCR was taken from an adult with an advanced solid tumor such as melanoma, head and neck, liver or kidney cancer. The chain is encoded by TRBV28 joined to TRBJ2-7, and 12 junction bases match TRBD1. The nucleotides are TGTGCCAGCAGTGTGCCGGGACAGGGGGCAAGCGTGCAGTACTTC. It translates as CASSVPGQGASVQYF.